This T cell receptor (beta chain) was recovered during a study of cytomegalovirus exposure and HLA in healthy donors. With 0 bases removed from V and 10 bases from J, the gap between germline ends came to 8 bases. Per germline, CDR1 SGDLS and CDR2 YYNGEE. This CDR3 spans 13 amino acids. The PCR had 60 Vbeta and 13 Jbeta primers. The protocol was immunoSEQ multiplex PCR, while the TCRdb copy is restricted to in-frame clones and leaves out a portion. The sample has 150,000 to 250,000 clones, approximately 78% seen once. This chain links TRBV9 with TRBJ1-6; D not resolved. The specimen sequenced was PBMCs. This sequence originates from a woman aged 50 to 60 in good health and CMV-seropositive. The CDR3 is CASSVELGSPLHF. CDR3 DNA: TGTGCCAGCAGCGTAGAGTTGGGCTCACCCCTCCACTTT.